These T cell receptor beta chains were read from a single sample in a study of blood T cell repertoires in COVID-19. Clones were sequenced by immunoSEQ multiplex PCR, and TCRdb holds only the in-frame ones, with some missing. The sample yields about 250,000 clones, around 82% seen once. Sequencing input: peripheral blood. These TCRs come from an elderly woman with active or convalescent COVID-19. Both conserved end residues are trimmed from each CDR3.

CDR3: ASSFIGRGTGELF
V: TRBV19
J: TRBJ2-2

CDR3: ASSISGAQETQY
V: TRBV19
J: TRBJ2-5

CDR3: ASSPRGRGDYGYT
V: TRBV11-2
J: TRBJ1-2

CDR3: ASSVEAGGNQPQH
V: TRBV9
J: TRBJ1-5

CDR3: ASSQVQSGYNEQF
V: TRBV3-1/TRBV3-2
J: TRBJ2-1

CDR3: ASSPGYEQY
V: TRBV5-1
J: TRBJ2-7

CDR3: ASGREGGPYNEQF
V: TRBV4-1
J: TRBJ2-1

CDR3: ASSYTPGLPETQY
V: TRBV7-2
J: TRBJ2-5

CDR3: ASSSPTGNYGYT
V: TRBV5-4
J: TRBJ1-2

CDR3: ATSDAGQGEYEKLF
V: TRBV24-1
J: TRBJ1-4

CDR3: ASSLRAGDPLDEQY
V: TRBV5-1
J: TRBJ2-7

CDR3: AISQGAQIFYYIWPQH
V: TRBV12-5
J: TRBJ1-5

CDR3: ASSFGLAGASTNTGELF
V: TRBV5-1
J: TRBJ2-2

CDR3: ASSTRPTGIDEQF
V: TRBV27
J: TRBJ2-1

CDR3: SVGTGSYEQY
V: TRBV29-1
J: TRBJ2-7

CDR3: ASSLQNNSPLH
V: TRBV7-6
J: TRBJ1-6

CDR3: ASSPYSGTQY
V: TRBV6-2/TRBV6-3
J: TRBJ2-3

CDR3: SVGQLSIQY
V: TRBV29-1
J: TRBJ2-4

CDR3: ASSLAQGQETQY
V: TRBV11-3
J: TRBJ2-5

CDR3: ASSILGQGAQDYGYT
V: TRBV19
J: TRBJ1-2

CDR3: ASSTIGVNTGELF
V: TRBV28
J: TRBJ2-2

CDR3: ASSLGVYQPQH
V: TRBV28
J: TRBJ1-5

CDR3: ASSLANNEQF
V: TRBV11-1
J: TRBJ2-1

CDR3: ASSQDIGGAGYNEQF
V: TRBV14
J: TRBJ2-1

CDR3: AITLDRENSPLH
V: TRBV10-3
J: TRBJ1-6

CDR3: ASSPPRRGSGETQY
V: TRBV18
J: TRBJ2-5

CDR3: ASSLKGQGSYGYT
V: TRBV5-1
J: TRBJ1-2

CDR3: ASSHRAGDQPQH
V: TRBV16
J: TRBJ1-5

CDR3: ATSGGQGVEQY
V: TRBV15
J: TRBJ2-7

CDR3: ASRYRVPCLYGYT
V: TRBV21-1
J: TRBJ1-2

CDR3: ASSSDRAGANVLT
V: TRBV5-4
J: TRBJ2-6

CDR3: ASSSALGTNEKLF
V: TRBV7-9
J: TRBJ1-4

CDR3: ASSDPRGIRTGELF
V: TRBV6-1
J: TRBJ2-2

CDR3: ASSIASGTPRNEQF
V: TRBV19
J: TRBJ2-1

CDR3: ASSAGTGWMNTEAF
V: TRBV9
J: TRBJ1-1

CDR3: ASSGDRIYQPQH
V: TRBV9
J: TRBJ1-5

CDR3: ASSLYHHFGYEQY
V: TRBV19
J: TRBJ2-7

CDR3: ASSVGGLPSYNEQF
V: TRBV9
J: TRBJ2-1

CDR3: ASSSGGGNEQF
V: TRBV7-7
J: TRBJ2-1

CDR3: ASSLTATGELF
V: TRBV13
J: TRBJ2-2

CDR3: SASSGGLLFNNEQF
V: TRBV20-1
J: TRBJ2-1

CDR3: ASRLMDRVLSPLH
V: TRBV27
J: TRBJ1-6

CDR3: ASSYWLSGNTIY
V: TRBV6-5
J: TRBJ1-3

CDR3: AWRPSVYTGSFR
V: TRBV30
J: TRBJ1-1

CDR3: AWGTASYEQY
V: TRBV30
J: TRBJ2-7

CDR3: ASSKLAGDLTYEQY
V: TRBV7-9
J: TRBJ2-7

CDR3: ASSLVEGAQY
V: TRBV5-6
J: TRBJ2-3

CDR3: AWSVHSGGGETQY
V: TRBV30
J: TRBJ2-5